This T cell receptor (beta chain) was obtained from a study of shared clonotypes between healthy human individuals. Findings and caveats of the study: Among donors, the sharing of clonotypes was expected to be influenced by sequencing depth. Sharing across four donors was highest in naive CD4 (around 5%) and lowest in memory CD8 (about 0.4%).

As regards this clone: Its antigen remains unidentified. This CDR3 is also generated by other DNA sequences in the sample.

The V gene's germline CDR1 is MNHNY and CDR2 SVGAGI (reference sequence). The CDR3 is 13 residues long. Trimming took 2 bases from V and 0 from J, leaving 4 bases between them. The assay was run at deep level. The data were produced by immunoSEQ multiplex PCR, yet TCRdb's version contains in-frame clones alone and is incomplete. The table records over 2 million clones, over 85% of them present only once. The sample taken for sequencing was naive CD4+ T cells sorted from blood. The sample's subset: CD45RA+ positively selected. The sequence came from a man aged 18 to 35 in good health. The chain links TRBV6-6 to TRBJ1-2; the D is unclear. CDR3 in DNA: TGTGCCAGCAGTTACGACGCTAACTATGGCTACACCTTC. It yields the protein CASSYDANYGYTF.